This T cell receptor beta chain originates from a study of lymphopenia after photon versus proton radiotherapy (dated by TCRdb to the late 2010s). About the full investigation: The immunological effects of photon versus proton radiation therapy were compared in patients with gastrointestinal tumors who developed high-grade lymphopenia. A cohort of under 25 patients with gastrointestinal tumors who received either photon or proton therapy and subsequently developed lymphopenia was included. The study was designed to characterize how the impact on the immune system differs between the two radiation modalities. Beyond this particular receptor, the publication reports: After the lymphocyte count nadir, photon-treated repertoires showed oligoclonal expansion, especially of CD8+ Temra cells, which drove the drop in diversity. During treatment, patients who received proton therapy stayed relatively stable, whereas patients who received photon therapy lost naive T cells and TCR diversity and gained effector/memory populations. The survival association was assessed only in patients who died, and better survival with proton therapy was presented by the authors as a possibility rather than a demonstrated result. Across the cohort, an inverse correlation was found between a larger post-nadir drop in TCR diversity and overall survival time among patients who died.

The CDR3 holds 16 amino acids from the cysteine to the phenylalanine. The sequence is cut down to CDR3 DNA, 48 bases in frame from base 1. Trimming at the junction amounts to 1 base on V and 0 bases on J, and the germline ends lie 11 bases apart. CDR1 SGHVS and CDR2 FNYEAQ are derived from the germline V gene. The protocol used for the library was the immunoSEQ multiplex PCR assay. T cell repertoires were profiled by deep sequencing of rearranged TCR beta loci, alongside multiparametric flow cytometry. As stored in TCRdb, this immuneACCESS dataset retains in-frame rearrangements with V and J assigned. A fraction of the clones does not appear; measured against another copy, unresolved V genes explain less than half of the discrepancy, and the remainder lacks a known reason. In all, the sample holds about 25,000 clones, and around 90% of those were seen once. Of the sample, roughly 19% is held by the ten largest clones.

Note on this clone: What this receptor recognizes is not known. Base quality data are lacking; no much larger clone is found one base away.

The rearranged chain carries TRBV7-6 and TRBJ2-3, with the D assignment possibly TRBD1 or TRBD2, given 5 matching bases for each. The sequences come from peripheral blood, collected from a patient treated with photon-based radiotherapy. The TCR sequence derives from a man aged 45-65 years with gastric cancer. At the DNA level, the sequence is TGTGCCAGCAGCTTAGTTGGGGGACCTAGCACAGATACGCAGTATTTT. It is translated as CASSLVGGPSTDTQYF.